These 11 T cell receptor beta chains came from one sample sequenced in a study of breast tumors, draining lymph nodes, adjacent tissues. TCRdb ran MiXCR on the multiplex PCR reads and lists one entry per CDR3 protein. The sample yields 290,000 or so distinct CDR3 sequences, over 25% seen once. Samples came from axillary lymph nodes draining the breast cancer. The sample taken for sequencing was axillary lymph node tissue. The receptor set was obtained from a female donor with breast cancer. Some clones in this sample may be carry-over from other donors' samples.

This chain uses TRBV24-1 with TRBJ1-3; the D gene is possibly TRBD1 (5 bases). CDR3 size: 16 residues. CDR1 is KGHDR and CDR2 is SFDVKD in the germline V gene. Deletions cut 3 bases from V and 8 bases from J, with 19 bases between. The CDR3 DNA reads TGTGCCACCAGTGATCCGGGGCGCGCCTATGGCTACACCATATATTTT. Protein: CATSDPGRAYGYTIYF.

This clonotype was recorded many times. The chain is built from TRBV4-2 and TRBJ2-6; D might be TRBD1 or TRBD2, each matching 6 bases. With 5 bases removed from V and 0 bases from J, the gap between germline ends came to 14 bases. The CDR3 totals 17 residues. The germline V gene has CDR1 LGHNA and CDR2 YNFKEQ. CDR3 in DNA: TGTGCCAGCAGCGCGGGACACCTTACCTCTGGGGCCAACGTCCTGACTTTC. It encodes CASSAGHLTSGANVLTF.

This chain uses TRBV6-8 with TRBJ2-7; possible D gene TRBD1, 5 bases. The CDR3 is 14 amino acids. Trimming left V 6 bases short and J 4 bases short, with 16 bases between. Per germline, CDR1 MNHGY and CDR2 SAAAGT. DNA of the CDR3: TGTGCCAGCAGCAATGACCGGACACCATACGAGCAGTACTTC. Protein: CASSNDRTPYEQYF.

Turning to this clonotype: A single base separates this from a much larger clone, so it may be a read error. The chain employs TRBV27 and TRBJ1-6; D remains unclear. Germline CDR1 MNHEY, CDR2 SMNVEV (reference sequence). This CDR3 region has 14 residues. Trimming cost V 6 bases and J 2 bases, with 8 bases left between them. As DNA, the CDR3 is TGTGCCAGCAGACGGCTCACCTATAATTCACCCCTCCACTTT. Protein sequence: CASRRLTYNSPLHF.

This clonotype has a count of ten or more. V usage is TRBV7-3 and J usage is TRBJ2-3, with D perhaps matching TRBD2 (6 bases). This CDR3 is 15 amino acids long. Per the germline V gene, CDR1 is SGHTA and CDR2 is FQGTGA. V lost 1 base to trimming and J lost 6 bases, with 14 bases between them. DNA of the CDR3: TGTGCCAGCAGCTTAAACCCGGGGGTCCTGGATACGCAGTATTTT. Its protein product is CASSLNPGVLDTQYF.

This clonotype was counted many times. The J gene is TRBJ1-5, the V gene TRBV12-3 or TRBV12-4; no definite D call. Trimming cost V 1 base and J 0 bases, with 13 bases left between them. This CDR3 contains 17 residues. CDR3: CASSLVDGQNSNQPQHF. CDR3 bases: TGTGCCAGCAGTTTAGTGGATGGTCAGAATAGCAATCAGCCCCAGCATTTT.

With respect to this clonotype: Given the absence of the conserved phenylalanine or tryptophan at the CDR3 end, a read error is likely. The limits of the CDR3 on the DNA are not certain, so only TCRdb's listed CDR3 is given. The rearrangement uses TRBV20-1 and TRBJ2-5; TRBD2, the table's D call, was not compared with the DNA. The CDR3 comprises 8 residues, both ends counted. Per the germline V gene, CDR1 is DFQATT and CDR2 is SNEGSKA (reference sequence). The CDR3 loop reads CSAREGRL.

This clonotype was detected ten times or more. CDR3 sequence reads: CASSPGTSETQYF. CDR3 DNA sequence: TGTGCCAGCTCACCGGGGACTAGCGAGACCCAGTACTTC. The chain has TRBV18 and TRBJ2-5; 9 bases are a match to TRBD2. Germline V gene lookup returns CDR1 KGHSH and CDR2 LQKENI. This CDR3 has 13 amino acids. V was pared by 3 bases and J by 5 bases, with 1 base of the junction left unmatched.

This clonotype was detected ten times or more. The rearrangement links TRBV11-2 to TRBJ1-2, with 7 nucleotides matching TRBD1. Germline V gives CDR1 SGHAT, CDR2 FQNNGV. V trimming: 1 base; J trimming: 1 base; junction bases outside the gene matches: 3. This CDR3 has 15 amino acids. In nucleotides, the CDR3 is TGTGCCAGCAGCTTAGTGGCAGGGGGTAACTATGGCTACACCTTC. This codes for CASSLVAGGNYGYTF.

This clonotype was seen ten or more times. V usage is TRBV27 and J usage is TRBJ1-6; 10 bases align to TRBD1. The CDR3 has 15 amino acids. Germline assignment: CDR1 MNHEY and CDR2 SMNVEV (reference sequence). The V gene end was trimmed by 2 bases and the J gene end by 10 bases; junction bases not matched to a gene: 5. This CDR3 is CASSLTTGGRSPLHF. The CDR3 DNA is TGTGCCAGCAGTTTAACGACAGGGGGCAGGTCACCCCTCCACTTT.

With regard to this clonotype: This could be a read error, since a much larger clone is one nucleotide away. The chain employs TRBV5-1 and TRBJ2-1; 12 bases line up with TRBD2. CDR3 length equals 17 residues. Germline V gene sequence: CDR1 SGHRS, CDR2 YFSETQ. This CDR3 reads CASSHNNLAGGYNGQFF. CDR3 nucleotides: TGCGCCAGCAGCCACAACAATCTAGCGGGAGGGTACAATGGGCAGTTCTTC.